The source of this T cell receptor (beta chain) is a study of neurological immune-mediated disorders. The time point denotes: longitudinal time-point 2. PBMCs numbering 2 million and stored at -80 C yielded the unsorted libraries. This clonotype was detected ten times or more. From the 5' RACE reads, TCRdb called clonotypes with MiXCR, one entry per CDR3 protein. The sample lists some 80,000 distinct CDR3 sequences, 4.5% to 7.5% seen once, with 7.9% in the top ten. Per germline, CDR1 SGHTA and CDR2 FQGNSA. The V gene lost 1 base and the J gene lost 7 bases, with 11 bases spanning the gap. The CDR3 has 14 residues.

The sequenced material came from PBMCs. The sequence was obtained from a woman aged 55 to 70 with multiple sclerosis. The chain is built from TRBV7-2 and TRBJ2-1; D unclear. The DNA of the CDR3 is TGTGCCAGCAGCTTAGGGCTAATATGGAATGAGCAGTTCTTC. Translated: CASSLGLIWNEQFF.